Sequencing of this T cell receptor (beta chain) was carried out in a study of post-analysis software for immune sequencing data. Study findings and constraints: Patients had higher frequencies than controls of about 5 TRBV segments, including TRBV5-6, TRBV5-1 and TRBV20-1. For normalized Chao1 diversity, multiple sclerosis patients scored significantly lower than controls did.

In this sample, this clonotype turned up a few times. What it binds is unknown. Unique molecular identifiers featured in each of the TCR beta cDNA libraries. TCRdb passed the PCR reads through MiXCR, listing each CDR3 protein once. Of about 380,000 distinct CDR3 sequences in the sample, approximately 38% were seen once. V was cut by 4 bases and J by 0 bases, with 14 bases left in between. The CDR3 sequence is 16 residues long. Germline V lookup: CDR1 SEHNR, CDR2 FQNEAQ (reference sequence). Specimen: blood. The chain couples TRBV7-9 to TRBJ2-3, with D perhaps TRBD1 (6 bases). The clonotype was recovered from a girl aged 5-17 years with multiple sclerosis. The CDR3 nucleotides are TGTGCCAGCAGCTCCTGGACAGAACCTAGCACAGATACGCAGTATTTT. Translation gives CASSSWTEPSTDTQYF.